This T cell receptor (beta chain) was identified during a study of response to subunit inactivated influenza vaccine. V gave up 0 bases and J gave up 6 bases; unmatched junction bases: 5. This CDR3 has 15 residues. Germline-derived CDR1 and CDR2 are SGHVS and FNYEAQ. MiXCR, run by TCRdb on the RT-PCR reads, gives a single entry per CDR3 protein. The sample has about 570,000 distinct CDR3 sequences, around 10% seen once. These data were likewise used in another study, on T cells expressing NK-cell markers. That source notes: Beta-chain TCR cDNA was generated via 5'RACE template switching with UMIs. Source material for TCR beta repertoires consisted of sorted CD3+CD56+NKG2C+, CD3+CD56+NKG2C- and CD3+CD56-NKG2C+ T cells. Just one sequenced donor of eight was HCMV-seronegative, while seven were seropositive. Sorting in several experiments was restricted by an anti-gamma-delta TCR antibody to alpha-beta TCR T cells. Dominant NKG2C+ clonotypes made up about 1.0-7.5% of CD8+ T cells in roughly 6 donors.

The sample consisted of PBMCs from blood, taken on the day of vaccination. The genes are TRBV7-6 and TRBJ2-7; 10 bases are a match to TRBD1. The receptor was isolated from a man aged 45-60 years who received an inactivated influenza vaccine. This CDR3 is CASSLARDRGSEQYF. The CDR3 DNA reads TGTGCCAGCAGCTTAGCGCGGGACAGGGGTTCCGAGCAGTACTTC.